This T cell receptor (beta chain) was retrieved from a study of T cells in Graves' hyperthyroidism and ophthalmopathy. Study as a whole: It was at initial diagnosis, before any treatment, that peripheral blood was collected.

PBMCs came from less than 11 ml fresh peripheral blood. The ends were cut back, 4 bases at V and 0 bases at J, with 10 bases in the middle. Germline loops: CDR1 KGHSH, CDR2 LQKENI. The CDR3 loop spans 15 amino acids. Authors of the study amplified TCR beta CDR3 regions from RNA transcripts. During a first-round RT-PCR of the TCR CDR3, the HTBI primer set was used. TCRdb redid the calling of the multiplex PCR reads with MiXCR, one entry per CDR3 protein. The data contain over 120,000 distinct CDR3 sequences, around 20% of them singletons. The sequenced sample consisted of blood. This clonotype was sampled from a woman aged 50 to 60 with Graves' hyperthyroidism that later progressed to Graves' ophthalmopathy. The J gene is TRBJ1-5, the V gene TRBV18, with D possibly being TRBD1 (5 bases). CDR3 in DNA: TGTGCCAGCTCACGGGACCGAGATAGCAATCAGCCCCAGCATTTT. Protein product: CASSRDRDSNQPQHF.